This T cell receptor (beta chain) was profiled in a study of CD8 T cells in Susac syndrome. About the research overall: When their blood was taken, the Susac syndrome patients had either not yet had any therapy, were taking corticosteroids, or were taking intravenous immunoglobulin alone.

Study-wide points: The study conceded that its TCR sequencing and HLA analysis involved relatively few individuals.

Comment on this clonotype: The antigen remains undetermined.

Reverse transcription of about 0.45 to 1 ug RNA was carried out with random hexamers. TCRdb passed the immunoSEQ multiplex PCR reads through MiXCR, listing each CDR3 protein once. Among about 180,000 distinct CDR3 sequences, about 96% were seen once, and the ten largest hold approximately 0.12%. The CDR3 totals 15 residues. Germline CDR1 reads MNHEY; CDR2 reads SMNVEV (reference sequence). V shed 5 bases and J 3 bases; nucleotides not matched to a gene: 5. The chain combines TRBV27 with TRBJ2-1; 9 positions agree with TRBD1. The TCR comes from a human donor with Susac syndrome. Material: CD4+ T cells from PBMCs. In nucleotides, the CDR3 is TGTGCCAGCAGTATACCGGGACAGGGCTACAATGAGCAGTTCTTC. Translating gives CASSIPGQGYNEQFF.